The rows below give T cell receptor beta chains drawn from one sample of a study of blood T cell repertoires in COVID-19. Sequenced by immunoSEQ multiplex PCR; TCRdb stores in-frame clones only, minus some. Found here are approximately 75,000 clones, about 93% of them singletons; the top ten hold 6.9%. Sequenced sample: peripheral blood. The receptors shown here come from a human donor in a cohort sampled during active COVID-19. CDR3s include the opening cysteine and the closing phenylalanine or tryptophan. The D gene is left open where the match is weak. The size entry is marked missing in some rows and otherwise reads once, few, many or a size class.

J,size,length,D,V,DNA,CDR3
TRBJ1-2,NA,14,TRBD1,TRBV19,TGTGCCAGTAGCCCTGGACAGGGGGCATATGGCTACACCTTC,CASSPGQGAYGYTF
TRBJ2-7,NA,13,NA,TRBV2,TGTGCCAGCCAGACAGGGAGGATTAACGAGCAGTACTTC,CASQTGRINEQYF
TRBJ1-6,NA,13,NA,TRBV30,TGTGCCTGGAGTGCACAGTCTAATTCACCCCTCCACTTT,CAWSAQSNSPLHF
TRBJ2-3,NA,16,TRBD2,TRBV6-2/TRBV6-3,TGTGCCAGCAGTGGGACTAGCGGGGGGGTCACAGATACGCAGTATTTT,CASSGTSGGVTDTQYF
TRBJ1-1,NA,14,NA,TRBV27,TGTGCCAGCAGTTTACCAGGGGTAAACACTGAAGCTTTCTTT,CASSLPGVNTEAFF
TRBJ1-1,NA,14,TRBD1,TRBV13,TGTGCCAGCACCCAGGGGGTGGGGGCGGGCGAAGCTTTCTTT,CASTQGVGAGEAFF
TRBJ1-4,NA,15,NA,TRBV5-6,TGTGCCAGCAGCTTTTTATCCGGGGCTAATGAAAAACTGTTTTTT,CASSFLSGANEKLFF
TRBJ2-7,NA,16,TRBD2,TRBV7-6,TGTGCCAGCAGCTTAGCGGTCAGCGGGGGGCTATACGAGCAGTACTTC,CASSLAVSGGLYEQYF
TRBJ1-2,NA,16,TRBD1,TRBV7-9,TGTGCCAGCAGCTCTGGACAGGGGGCCCTGCATGGTGGCTACACCTTC,CASSSGQGALHGGYTF
TRBJ2-1,NA,15,NA,TRBV5-1,TGCGCCAGCAGCCAGGGGAGAATCTCCTACAATGAGCAGTTCTTC,CASSQGRISYNEQFF
TRBJ1-6,NA,16,NA,TRBV15,TGTGCCACCAGCAGGGCTTCCGGGACACCAAGTTCCCCCCTCCACTTT,CATSRASGTPSSPLHF
TRBJ2-3,NA,17,NA,TRBV4-1,TGCGCCAGCAGCCAAGGTTTGCGGGCGGCAAGCACAGATACGCAGTATTTT,CASSQGLRAASTDTQYF
TRBJ2-5,NA,15,NA,TRBV7-2,TGTGCCAGCAGCAAATACGCCGGGGTCGAAGAGACCCAGTACTTC,CASSKYAGVEETQYF
TRBJ1-1,NA,16,NA,TRBV4-1,TGCGCCAGCAGCCAAGGGGGATGGGGGGAGAAGGCTGAAGCTTTCTTT,CASSQGGWGEKAEAFF
TRBJ1-2,NA,12,TRBD1,TRBV9,TGTGCCAGCTGGGACAGGAACTATGGCTACACCTTC,CASWDRNYGYTF
TRBJ1-4,NA,14,TRBD1,TRBV5-4,TGTGCCAGCAGCTCGGAGACAGGGGGGAAAAAACTGTTTTTT,CASSSETGGKKLFF
TRBJ1-2,once,15,NA,TRBV4-3,TGCGCCAGCAGCCAAGATTTGAGGGTTAACTATGGCTACACCTTC,CASSQDLRVNYGYTF
TRBJ1-1,few,15,NA,TRBV5-4,TGTGCCAGCAGCCCCACCGGGAACCTGAACACTGAAGCTTTCTTT,CASSPTGNLNTEAFF
TRBJ1-1,NA,15,TRBD1,TRBV9,TGTGCCAGCAGCACCAGGGGGACTGGGTACACTGAAGCTTTCTTT,CASSTRGTGYTEAFF
TRBJ2-1,NA,16,TRBD2,TRBV7-8,TGTGCCAGCAGCCCAAGAACCCTAGCGGGGGAAAGTGAGCAGTTCTTC,CASSPRTLAGESEQFF
TRBJ1-2,NA,14,TRBD1,TRBV9,TGTGCCAGCAGCGTAGGGGACAGGGGATACGGCTACACCTTC,CASSVGDRGYGYTF
TRBJ2-7,NA,18,NA,TRBV4-2,TGTGCCAGCAGCCAGGGACTCGTTGAGGGGGCAATAAAAAACGAGCAGTACTTC,CASSQGLVEGAIKNEQYF
TRBJ2-1,once,14,TRBD2,TRBV19,TGTGCCACCCGACTAGCGAGCTCCTACAATGAGCAGTTCTTC,CATRLASSYNEQFF
TRBJ2-3,NA,16,TRBD1,TRBV27,TGTGCCAGCAGTGGTAGAAACAGGGGCGGCACAGATACGCAGTATTTT,CASSGRNRGGTDTQYF
TRBJ1-6,NA,21,NA,TRBV29-1,TGCAGCGTTGAAGATCAAGTAGGCGGGGGGGTACGAACAACCCTCAGGGAGTCCCTCCACTTT,CSVEDQVGGGVRTTLRESLHF
TRBJ2-7,NA,15,TRBD2,TRBV19,TGTGCCAGTAGCGCCGGGACTACGCTAACCTACGAGCAGTACTTC,CASSAGTTLTYEQYF
TRBJ1-6,NA,17,NA,TRBV5-5,TGTGCCAGCAGCTTGGCGTCTAAAGTGACCTATAATTCACCCCTCCACTTT,CASSLASKVTYNSPLHF
TRBJ1-1,many,14,NA,TRBV18,TGTGCCAGCTCACCGGGCAGGGGAAACACTGAAGCTTTCTTT,CASSPGRGNTEAFF
TRBJ1-1,NA,14,TRBD1,TRBV6-5,TGTGCCAGCAGTCCGGGACAGGGCAGCGCTGAAGCTTTCTTT,CASSPGQGSAEAFF
TRBJ2-2,NA,17,NA,TRBV5-4,TGTGCCAGCAGGGCCGGGGGGCCAGGCCCCAACACCGGGGAGCTGTTTTTT,CASRAGGPGPNTGELFF
TRBJ1-2,NA,13,NA,TRBV5-4,TGTGCCAGCAGCTTGGTCCATGACTATGGCTACACCTTC,CASSLVHDYGYTF
TRBJ2-7,NA,14,NA,TRBV6-1,TGTGCCAGCAGTGAACTGGGGGCCAGGGCCGAGCAGTACTTC,CASSELGARAEQYF
TRBJ2-3,NA,16,NA,TRBV7-9,TGTGCCAGCAGCTTAGACGGACAGAGAAGCACAGATACGCAGTATTTT,CASSLDGQRSTDTQYF
TRBJ2-5,NA,15,NA,TRBV21-1,TGTGCCAGCAGCAAAAGTGGTGCTAGCCAAGAGACCCAGTACTTC,CASSKSGASQETQYF
TRBJ2-3,NA,18,NA,TRBV15,TGTGCCACCCACGTCGGCGCGAATTTGGGGGCTGACACAGATACGCAGTATTTT,CATHVGANLGADTDTQYF
TRBJ1-6,NA,14,TRBD1,TRBV10-3,TGTGCCATCAGAAAGGGACAGGGGAATTCACCCCTCCACTTT,CAIRKGQGNSPLHF
TRBJ1-1,NA,15,NA,TRBV4-1,TGCGCCAGCAGCCAAGGCGGGGGGCGGGACACTGAAGCTTTCTTT,CASSQGGGRDTEAFF
TRBJ1-1,NA,16,NA,TRBV7-9,TGTGCCAGCAGCGGGGCCCTCGGGCCGGAATTCACTGAAGCTTTCTTT,CASSGALGPEFTEAFF
TRBJ1-5,NA,16,NA,TRBV19,TGTGCCAGTAGTGAAGGGCGAGGGTATAGCAATCAGCCCCAGCATTTT,CASSEGRGYSNQPQHF
TRBJ2-7,NA,17,TRBD2,TRBV19,TGTGCCAGTAGCTCGACCCGGGGGGGCCGTGTCCGTGACGAGCAGTACTTC,CASSSTRGGRVRDEQYF
TRBJ2-1,NA,15,NA,TRBV28,TGTGCCAGCAGTTTACCCGGACTACAGATGGATGAGCAGTTCTTC,CASSLPGLQMDEQFF
TRBJ2-5,once,11,NA,TRBV12-3/TRBV12-4,TGTGCCAGCAGCCTACTAGAGACCCAGTACTTC,CASSLLETQYF
TRBJ1-3,once,15,NA,TRBV27,TGTGCCAGCGGGGCGGCCCTAGGCTCTGGAAACACCATATATTTT,CASGAALGSGNTIYF
TRBJ2-2,NA,17,NA,TRBV5-1,TGCGCCAGCAGCCCCGGGCCTCAGGGTACAAATACCGGGGAGCTGTTTTTT,CASSPGPQGTNTGELFF
TRBJ2-1,NA,15,NA,TRBV7-4,TGTGCCAGCAGAACACTCGGGGGTTGGAACAATGAGCAGTTCTTC,CASRTLGGWNNEQFF
TRBJ1-5,NA,16,NA,TRBV18,TGTGCCAGCTCACCAAGAGGTGACAGCCTAAATCAGCCCCAGCATTTT,CASSPRGDSLNQPQHF